The rows below give T cell receptor beta chains drawn from one sample of a study of radiotherapy plus CTLA-4 blockade in lung cancer. Profiled with immunoSEQ multiplex PCR; TCRdb holds only in-frame clones, not every one. The table lists more than 90,000 clones, about four fifths of them singletons. The starting material was peripheral blood, obtained from a patient treated with radiotherapy plus ipilimumab. The receptors come from a human donor with non-small cell lung cancer that progressed on radiotherapy plus ipilimumab. Both conserved end residues are part of each CDR3. The D gene is left open where the match is weak. Size values are once, few and many counts, or a class for expanded clones, and some rows have none.

>TRBJ1-5|-|-|TRBV19
CANNGSPGQGLQPQHF
TGTGCCAATAATGGGAGCCCAGGTCAGGGATTACAGCCCCAGCATTTT
>TRBJ1-2|-|TRBD1|TRBV5-6
CASSSTPRTGIGYTF
TGTGCCAGCAGCTCAACCCCCAGGACAGGGATCGGCTACACCTTC
>TRBJ2-5|-|-|TRBV7-6
CASSSLYQGPQETQYF
TGTGCCAGCAGCTCTCTATATCAAGGGCCGCAAGAGACCCAGTACTTC
>TRBJ1-4|-|-|TRBV28
CASRGGGFSNEKLFF
TGTGCCAGCAGGGGTGGGGGGTTTAGTAATGAAAAACTGTTTTTT
>TRBJ1-1|-|-|TRBV2
CASSRPLNTEAFF
TGTGCCAGCAGTCGGCCTTTGAACACTGAAGCTTTCTTT
>TRBJ1-5|few|-|TRBV6-5
CASSPRGYSNQPQHF
TGTGCCAGCTCGCCCAGGGGTTATAGCAATCAGCCCCAGCATTTT
>TRBJ2-5|-|-|TRBV29-1
CSAPPRNVGETQYF
TGCAGCGCCCCCCCCCGGAACGTCGGGGAGACCCAGTACTTC
>TRBJ1-2|few|-|TRBV2
CVSREGEMAGYTF
TGTGTGAGCAGGGAGGGAGAGATGGCTGGCTACACCTTC
>TRBJ1-1|-|TRBD1|TRBV25-1
CASSELDRVNTEAFF
TGTGCCAGCAGTGAATTAGACAGGGTGAACACTGAAGCTTTCTTT
>TRBJ1-4|-|TRBD1|TRBV6-1
CASSGQGAANEKLFF
TGTGCCAGCAGTGGACAGGGGGCGGCTAATGAAAAACTGTTTTTT
>TRBJ1-2|-|TRBD1|TRBV2
CASTPRTGGGLWDYGYTF
TGTGCCAGCACCCCACGGACAGGGGGAGGCCTTTGGGACTATGGCTACACCTTC